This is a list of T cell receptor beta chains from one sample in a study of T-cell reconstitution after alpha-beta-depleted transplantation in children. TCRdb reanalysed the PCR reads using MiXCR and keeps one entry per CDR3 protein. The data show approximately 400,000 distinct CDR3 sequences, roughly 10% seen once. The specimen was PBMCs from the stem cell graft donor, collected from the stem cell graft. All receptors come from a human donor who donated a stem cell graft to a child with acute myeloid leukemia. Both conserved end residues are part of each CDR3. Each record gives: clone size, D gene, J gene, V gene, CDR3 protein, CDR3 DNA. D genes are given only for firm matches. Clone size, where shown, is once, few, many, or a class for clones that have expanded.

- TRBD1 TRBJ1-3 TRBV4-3 CASSQGQGAGGNTIYF TGCGCCAGCAGCCAAGGACAGGGGGCTGGTGGAAACACCATATATTTT
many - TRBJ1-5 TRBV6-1 CASSWPRGLGNQPQHF TGTGCCAGCAGCTGGCCAAGGGGGTTGGGGAATCAGCCCCAGCATTTT
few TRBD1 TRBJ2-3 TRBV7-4 CASSFSGRDRGDTQYF TGTGCCAGCAGCTTCTCGGGCCGGGACAGGGGAGATACGCAGTATTTT
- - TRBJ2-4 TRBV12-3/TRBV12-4 CASSLVDMSFRGGLAKNIQYF TGTGCCAGCAGTTTAGTCGACATGTCCTTTCGCGGGGGCCTCGCCAAAAACATTCAGTACTTC
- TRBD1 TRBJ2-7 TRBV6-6 CASSFDVAGGEQYF TGTGCCAGCAGTTTCGACGTCGCAGGGGGCGAGCAGTACTTC
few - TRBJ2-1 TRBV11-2 CASSLDQRIYNEQFF TGTGCCAGCAGCTTAGATCAGCGCATCTACAATGAGCAGTTCTTC
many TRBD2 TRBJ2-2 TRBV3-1 CASSQEYLAGVGFSSGELFF TGTGCCAGCAGCCAAGAATATCTAGCGGGAGTAGGATTTTCCTCCGGGGAGCTGTTTTTT
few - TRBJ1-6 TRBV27 CANTTGEHNSPLHF TGTGCCAACACGACAGGCGAGCATAATTCACCCCTCCACTTT
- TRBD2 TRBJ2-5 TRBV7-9 CASSGTSGEQETQYF TGTGCCAGCAGCGGGACTAGCGGGGAACAAGAGACCCAGTACTTC
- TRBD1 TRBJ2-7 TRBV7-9 CASSLDGTDYEQYF TGTGCCAGCAGCTTAGATGGGACAGACTACGAGCAGTACTTC
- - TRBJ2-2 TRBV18 CASSPNSAINTGELFF TGTGCCAGCTCACCAAATTCGGCGATTAACACCGGGGAGCTGTTTTTT
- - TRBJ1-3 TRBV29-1 CSVEVDRGNTIYF TGCAGCGTTGAGGTAGACAGGGGAAACACCATATATTTT
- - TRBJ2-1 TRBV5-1 CASSSPMTQSSYNEQFF TGCGCCAGCAGCAGCCCGATGACTCAGAGCTCCTACAATGAGCAGTTCTTC
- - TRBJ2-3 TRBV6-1 CASSGGYVDTDTQYF TGTGCCAGCAGTGGAGGGTATGTCGACACAGATACGCAGTATTTT
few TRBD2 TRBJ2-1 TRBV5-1 CASSLEGGRGNEQFF TGCGCCAGCAGCTTGGAGGGCGGGAGGGGGAATGAGCAGTTCTTC
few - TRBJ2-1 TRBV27 CASSLGALSYNEQFF TGTGCCAGCAGCTTAGGGGCGTTATCCTACAATGAGCAGTTCTTC
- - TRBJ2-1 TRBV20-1 CSASGSTGLSYNEQFF TGCAGTGCTAGCGGGAGTACAGGATTATCCTACAATGAGCAGTTCTTC
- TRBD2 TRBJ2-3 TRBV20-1 CSARATSGTLGDTQYF TGCAGTGCTAGAGCCACTAGCGGAACCCTCGGGGATACGCAGTATTTT
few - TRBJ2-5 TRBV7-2 CASSSPFTGGQETQYF TGTGCCAGCAGCTCTCCGTTCACCGGGGGACAAGAGACCCAGTACTTC
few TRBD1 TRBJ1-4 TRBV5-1 CASKGQGTNEKLFF TGCGCCAGCAAGGGACAGGGCACTAATGAAAAACTGTTTTTT
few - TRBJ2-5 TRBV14 CASSQWRGKEETQYF TGTGCCAGCAGCCAATGGCGGGGCAAGGAAGAGACCCAGTACTTC
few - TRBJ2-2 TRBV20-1 CSAPFAVSNTGELFF TGCAGTGCTCCCTTTGCAGTCTCGAACACCGGGGAGCTGTTTTTT
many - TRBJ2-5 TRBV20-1 CSARDGGPQETQYF TGCAGTGCTAGAGATGGGGGGCCCCAAGAGACCCAGTACTTC